This TCR beta chain was identified in a study of cytomegalovirus exposure and HLA in healthy donors. Study outcomes and limitations: In a later analysis, a missense DCLRE1C variant was linked to TCR beta V- and J-gene trimming.

A note on this clone: Its target is not known.

The PCR had 60 Vbeta and 13 Jbeta primers. Libraries were prepared by immunoSEQ multiplex PCR; TCRdb keeps only in-frame clonotypes and omits some of them. This table holds fewer than 250,000 clones, roughly 80% found once. J was trimmed by 2 bases and V by 7 bases; bases with no gene match: 13. The CDR3 is 17 amino acids. Germline V gene sequence: CDR1 MRHNA, CDR2 SNTAGT. This TCR derives from a male donor in good health and CMV-seropositive. The V gene is TRBV6-4, the J gene TRBJ2-7, with 11 bases aligning to TRBD2. The specimen was PBMCs. In DNA form, the CDR3 reads TGTGCCAGCAACCCTAACCTAATAGCGGGGGGGACCTACGAGCAGTACTTC. It codes for CASNPNLIAGGTYEQYF.